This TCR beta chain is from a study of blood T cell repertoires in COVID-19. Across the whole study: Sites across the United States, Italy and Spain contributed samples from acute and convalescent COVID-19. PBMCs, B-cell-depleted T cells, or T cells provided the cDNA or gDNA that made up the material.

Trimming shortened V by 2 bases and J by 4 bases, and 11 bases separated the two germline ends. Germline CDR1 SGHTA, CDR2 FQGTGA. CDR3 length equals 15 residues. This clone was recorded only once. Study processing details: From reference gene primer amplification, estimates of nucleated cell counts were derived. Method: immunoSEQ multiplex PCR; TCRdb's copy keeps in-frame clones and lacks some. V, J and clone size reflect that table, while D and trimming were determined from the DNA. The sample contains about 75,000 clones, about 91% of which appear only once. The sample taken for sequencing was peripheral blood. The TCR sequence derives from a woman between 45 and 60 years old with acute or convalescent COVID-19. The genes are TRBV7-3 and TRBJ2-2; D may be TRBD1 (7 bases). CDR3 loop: CASSLGGGSTGELFF. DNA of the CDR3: TGTGCCAGCAGCTTAGGAGGGGGCAGCACCGGGGAGCTGTTTTTT.